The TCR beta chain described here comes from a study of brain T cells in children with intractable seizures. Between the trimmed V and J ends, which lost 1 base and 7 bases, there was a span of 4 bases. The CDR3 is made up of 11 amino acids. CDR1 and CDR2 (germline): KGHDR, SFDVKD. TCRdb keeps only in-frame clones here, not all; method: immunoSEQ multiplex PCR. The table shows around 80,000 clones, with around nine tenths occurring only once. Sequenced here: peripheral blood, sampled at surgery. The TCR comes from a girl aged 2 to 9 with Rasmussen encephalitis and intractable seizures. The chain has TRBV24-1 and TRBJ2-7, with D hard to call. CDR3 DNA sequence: TGTGCCACCAGTGATTTACGGGAGCAGTACTTC. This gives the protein CATSDLREQYF.